Detailed here is one TCR beta chain. Its antigen is unidentified. Other DNA sequences from this sample encode an identical CDR3 as well. The source of the sample is a study of shared clonotypes between healthy human individuals. Study observations and caveats: A generally larger estimated richness was seen in naive subsets than in memory subsets. The generation probabilities recorded for non-shared clonotypes fell below those of clonotypes shared by all four donors.

Splitting of each subset's genomic DNA was done evenly across several immunoSEQ plates. The protocol was immunoSEQ multiplex PCR, while the TCRdb copy is restricted to in-frame clones and leaves out a portion. The sample gives 2 million to 3 million clones, 80% to 95% of which show up once; 0.35% to 0.45% is in the top ten. The V and J ends lost 6 bases and 5 bases, in that order; junction bases with no gene match: 6. Germline lookup yields CDR1 MNHNY and CDR2 SVGAGI (reference sequence). This CDR3 comprises 14 residues. The chain links TRBV6-6 to TRBJ1-4, with 7 bases matching TRBD1. The sequenced sample consisted of naive CD4+ T cells from PBMCs. Sample subset: CD45RA+ positively selected. The receptor was derived from a man aged 18-30 years in good health. Some clones in this sample may be carry-over from other donors' samples. This chain's CDR3 is CASSRGTVNEKLFF. The CDR3 DNA reads TGTGCCAGCAGCCGAGGGACAGTGAATGAAAAACTGTTTTTT.